The 4 T cell receptor beta chains below come from one sample, sequenced in a study of blood T cell repertoires in COVID-19. Sequenced by immunoSEQ multiplex PCR; TCRdb stores in-frame clones only, minus some. The table shows 90,000 to 120,000 clones, with around four fifths occurring only once. What was sequenced was peripheral blood. The source is a man aged 65 to 85 with acute or convalescent COVID-19.

A remark on this clone: At one of its ends the junction is not consistent with the germline gene, which may arise from a read error. The chain carries TRBV7-7 and TRBJ2-1, with 7 bases identical to TRBD1. The CDR3 is 15 residues long. In germline, CDR1 is SSHAT, CDR2 FNYEAQ (reference sequence). The CDR3 DNA sequence: TGTGCTAGCAGCGCTGACAGGGATTCCTACAATGAGCAGTTCTTC. Protein product: CASSADRDSYNEQFF.

V and J are TRBV7-6 and TRBJ1-2, with D hard to call. Trimming removed 5 bases from V and 7 bases from J, with 17 bases in between. The CDR3 totals 14 residues. Germline V gives CDR1 SGHVS, CDR2 FNYEAQ. The CDR3 region is CASSRGPPARGYTF. CDR3 in DNA: TGTGCCAGCAGCCGTGGGCCTCCCGCCCGTGGCTACACCTTC.

This chain links TRBV5-1 with TRBJ1-1; 7 positions match TRBD1. J lost 4 bases, V lost 3 bases, and 6 bases had no gene match. Germline V gene data show CDR1 as SGHRS and CDR2 as YFSETQ. The CDR3 covers 14 residues. CDR3 region: CASSSTTGITEAFF. DNA for the CDR3: TGCGCCAGCAGCTCGACGACAGGGATCACTGAAGCTTTCTTT.

In its sample, this clone was seen a few times. The chain links TRBV7-9 to TRBJ2-7; D possibly corresponds to TRBD1 (6 bases). The V end lost 5 bases, the J end lost 4 bases, and 12 bases lay between the germline ends. CDR3 size: 13 residues. Looked up from germline, CDR1 is SEHNR and CDR2 is FQNEAQ (reference sequence). The CDR3 reads CASSRTASYEQYF. CDR3 DNA sequence: TGTGCCAGCAGCCGGACAGCTTCGTACGAGCAGTACTTC.